The 15 T cell receptor beta chains given below trace back to one sample, sequenced in a study of blood T cells in healthy people across ages (dated by TCRdb to 2013 to 2016). Library prep was done by 5' RACE. This sample was sequenced with an Illumina HiSeq 2500. A second PCR of roughly 7 to 11 cycles was performed with a sample-barcoded 5' primer and a J-beta primer mix. TCRdb reworked the public reads: Q25 trimming with fastp, MiXCR clone assembly, productive beta chains retained. Rows are unified per CDR3 protein, each entry keeping the most common DNA and genes. Counted in this sample were about 1.4 million distinct CDR3 sequences; around 59% of them appeared once. The ten most abundant clones make up over 5% of the sample. The source material was blood. The receptors were sampled from a man aged 18 to 35 in good health.

This clonotype was seen a handful of times. CDR3 region: CSARDDRGNYGYTF. The CDR3 coding sequence is TGCAGTGCTAGAGACGACCGGGGGAACTATGGCTACACCTTC. The gene calls are TRBV20-1 and TRBJ1-2; tentative D call: TRBD1 (5 bases). The CDR3 is 14 residues long. Per the germline V gene, CDR1 is DFQATT and CDR2 is SNEGSKA (reference sequence). The V and J ends lost 0 bases and 2 bases respectively, with 10 bases between them.

The V call is TRBV4-1, the J call TRBJ2-3; tentatively, D is TRBD2 (5 bases). The V end lost 0 bases, the J end lost 8 bases, and 18 bases lay between the germline ends. The CDR3 consists of 16 residues. Germline CDR1 is MGHRA and CDR2 is YSYEKL. CDR3 sequence reads: CASSQDRHKDGGTQYF. In DNA, the CDR3 is TGCGCCAGCAGCCAAGATCGACACAAGGACGGAGGTACGCAGTATTTT.

The CDR3 is CASSKWHDRLTPDTQYF. CDR3 nucleotides: TGTGCCAGCAGCAAATGGCATGACAGACTCACGCCAGATACGCAGTATTTT. The rearrangement links TRBV21-1 to TRBJ2-3; the table's TRBD1 call for D was not verified on the DNA. TRBV21-1 is recorded as a pseudogene. This CDR3 has 17 amino acids.

This clonotype has ten or more counts. The V call is TRBV6-5, the J call TRBJ2-7; D assignment may be TRBD1 or TRBD2 (5 bases each). The CDR3 runs to 13 residues. V was trimmed by 5 bases and J by 3 bases, leaving 11 bases between them. Germline V gene sequence: CDR1 MNHEY, CDR2 SVGAGI. The CDR3 here is CASSRDRSYEQYF. The CDR3 nucleotides read TGTGCCAGCAGTCGGGACCGGAGCTACGAGCAGTACTTC.

This clonotype has just a few counts. The chain couples TRBV29-1 to TRBJ1-2; D ambiguous. Looked up from germline, CDR1 is SQVTM and CDR2 is ANQGSEA. The CDR3 sequence is 12 residues long. Deletions cut 1 base from V and 9 bases from J, with 12 bases between. The CDR3 DNA sequence: TGCAGCGTTGAAGTCGGAGGCGGTAGCTACACCTTC. Translated: CSVEVGGGSYTF.

Comment on this clonotype: At one end the junction does not follow the germline gene, possibly because of a read error. The chain links TRBV6-5 to TRBJ2-7, with D maybe TRBD1 (5 bases). Germline CDR1 reads MNHEY; CDR2 reads SVGAGI. The CDR3 has 16 amino acids. This CDR3 is CASSYGLGHDSDEQYF. DNA for the CDR3: TGTGCCAGCAGTTACGGTTTGGGGCATGACTCCGACGAGCAGTACTTC.

This clonotype was counted only a few times. The chain employs TRBV6-6 and TRBJ2-3; 8 nucleotides align to TRBD2. Germline lookup yields CDR1 MNHNY and CDR2 SVGAGI (reference sequence). J lost 1 base, V lost 6 bases, and 3 bases had no gene match. The CDR3 contains 14 residues. CDR3 sequence reads: CASRTAGGTDTQYF. CDR3 sequence (DNA): TGTGCCAGCAGGACAGCGGGGGGCACAGATACGCAGTATTTT.

This clonotype came up a few times. V usage is TRBV13 and J usage is TRBJ1-6; D not resolved. This CDR3 region has 15 residues. Trimming removed 5 bases from V and 6 bases from J, with 14 bases in between. CDR1 PRHDT and CDR2 FYEKMQ come from the germline V gene (reference sequence). This chain's CDR3 is CASSADRAPNSPLHF. The CDR3, as DNA: TGTGCCAGCAGCGCAGATAGGGCCCCTAATTCACCCCTCCACTTT. Full variable domain (missing parts from reference TRBV13 and TRBJ1-6): AAGVIQSPRHLIKEKRETATLKCYPIPRHDTVYWYQQGPGQDPQFLISFYEKMQSDKGSIPDRFSAQQFSDYHSELNMSSLELGDSALYFCASSADRAPNSPLHFGNGTRLTVT.

The CDR3 region is CASSLALPGARSADTQYF. DNA of the CDR3: TGTGCCAGCAGTTTGGCCCTACCAGGGGCTCGTTCGGCAGATACGCAGTATTTT. This chain connects TRBV12-3 or TRBV12-4 to TRBJ2-3; possible D gene TRBD1, 6 bases. This CDR3 contains 18 residues. The germline V and J ends were trimmed by 3 bases and 4 bases, with 23 bases remaining between them.

The chain carries TRBV29-1 and TRBJ2-3, with D perhaps TRBD1 or TRBD2 (5 bases each). The V gene lost 4 bases and the J gene lost 2 bases, with 16 bases spanning the gap. CDR3 length equals 15 residues. Germline values: CDR1 SQVTM, CDR2 ANQGSEA. The CDR3 coding sequence is TGCAGCGTTGGGGATTGGGGGACCACCACAGATACGCAGTATTTT. Translating gives CSVGDWGTTTDTQYF.

As regards this clonotype: Relative to the germline gene, one junction end is altered; a read error may explain this. The chain is built from TRBV7-7 and TRBJ2-5; D is ambiguous. Germline V gives CDR1 SSHAT, CDR2 FNYEAQ (reference sequence). CDR3 length: 13 amino acids. CDR3: CASSSAVQETQYF. CDR3 nucleotides: TGTGCTAGCAGCTCGGCGGTGCAAGAGACCCAGTACTTC.

The chain joins TRBV20-1 to TRBJ2-1; 8 bases are a match to TRBD1. Near its end, the DNA agrees better with TRBJ2-7, so the J call may be wrong. Germline CDR1 reads DFQATT; CDR2 reads SNEGSKA (reference sequence). CDR3 size: 14 residues. For the CDR3, the DNA is TGCAGTGTCAACGGTCGGACAGGGTACAGCGAGCAGTACTTC. Its translation is CSVNGRTGYSEQYF.

This clonotype showed up just a few times. This chain uses TRBV27 with TRBJ2-1; perhaps TRBD2 as D (6 bases). CDR3 length equals 13 residues. Per germline, CDR1 MNHEY and CDR2 SMNVEV (reference sequence). Trimming left V 6 bases short and J 9 bases short, with 15 bases between. CDR3 nucleotides: TGTGCCAGCAGAGGACTATCAGATGGTGAGCAGTTCTTC. Protein product: CASRGLSDGEQFF.

The chain joins TRBV29-1 to TRBJ2-5; possible D gene TRBD2, 5 bases. This CDR3 has 14 amino acids. Germline values: CDR1 SQVTM, CDR2 ANQGSEA. Deletions cut 5 bases from V and 5 bases from J, with 18 bases between. CDR3 nucleotide sequence: TGCAGCGTTTACCCGGATAGCGAATGGGAGACCCAGTACTTC. This encodes CSVYPDSEWETQYF.

There are many counts of this clonotype. The chain recombines TRBV7-2 with TRBJ1-4; D is possibly TRBD1 (6 bases). Trimming took off 2 bases at V and 7 bases at J, with 11 bases between the two ends. Germline assignment: CDR1 SGHTA and CDR2 FQGNSA. The CDR3 spans 14 residues. CDR3 residues: CASSLSRGGEKLFF. The CDR3 region has the DNA TGTGCCAGCAGCTTATCCAGGGGTGGTGAAAAACTGTTTTTT. Based on the CDR3 plus reference TRBV7-2 and TRBJ1-4, the full variable domain is GAGVSQSPSNKVTEKGKDVELRCDPISGHTALYWYRQSLGQGLEFLIYFQGNSAPDKSGLPSDRFSAERTGGSVSTLTIQRTQQEDSAVYLCASSLSRGGEKLFFGSGTQLSVL.